This T cell receptor beta chain was sequenced for a study of blood T cell repertoires in COVID-19. Background on the study: PBMCs, B-cell-depleted T cells, or T cells provided the cDNA or gDNA that made up the material.

The repertoire was sequenced with immunoSEQ multiplex PCR; TCRdb's copy has only in-frame clones and lacks some. The sample has about 200,000 clones; roughly 86% are singletons. J lost 11 bases, V lost 3 bases, and 6 bases had no gene match. The CDR3 consists of 14 residues. Germline CDR1 is MGHRA and CDR2 is YSYEKL. Sequences were obtained from peripheral blood. The TCR comes from a man aged 55 to 70 with acute or convalescent COVID-19. The chain links TRBV4-1 to TRBJ1-6; the match to TRBD1 covers 8 bases. The CDR3 DNA follows: TGCGCCAGCAGCCACCGGACAGGGAGGACACCCCTCCACTTT. Residues: CASSHRTGRTPLHF.